A single sample gave rise to the 15 T cell receptor beta chains below, sequenced in a study of blood T cells in healthy people across ages. The use of a sample-barcoded 5' primer and a J-beta primer mix characterized a second PCR of roughly 6 to 12 cycles. TCRdb reprocessed the 5' RACE reads with MiXCR, giving one entry per CDR3 protein. The profile shows 580,000 or so distinct CDR3 sequences, around 48% of them singletons. Specimen: blood. Source of these receptors: an older man in good health.

This rearrangement joins TRBV7-9 to TRBJ2-1; the match to TRBD2 covers 10 bases. TRBJ2-7 matches the DNA end more closely, so the J call is doubtful. The CDR3 has 15 residues. The V gene's germline CDR1 is SEHNR and CDR2 FQNEAQ (reference sequence). CDR3 DNA sequence: TGTGCCAGCAGCCCTCTAGCGGGGGCCTTCAATGAGCAGTACTTC. Its translation: CASSPLAGAFNEQYF.

This clonotype was observed a few times. In nucleotides, the CDR3 is TGTGCCAGCAGTCACCGGGACGGATCGAACACCGGGGAGCTGTTTTTT. It encodes CASSHRDGSNTGELFF. The V and J genes are TRBV6-5 and TRBJ2-2; D may correspond to TRBD1 or TRBD2 (5 bases each). V was clipped by 5 bases and J by 0 bases, with 13 bases between them. The CDR3 runs 16 residues. The germline V gene has CDR1 MNHEY and CDR2 SVGAGI.

The rearrangement joins TRBV12-3 or TRBV12-4 to TRBJ2-3; TRBD1 matches 7 bases. CDR3 length equals 16 residues. Unmatched junction bases numbered 13, after V lost 7 bases and J lost 3 bases. DNA for the CDR3: TGTGCCAGCACCCCCGTACAGGGGCTAGGGACAGATACGCAGTATTTT. Protein product: CASTPVQGLGTDTQYF.

The chain links TRBV20-1 to TRBJ1-5; D is uncertain. CDR1 is DFQATT and CDR2 is SNEGSKA in the germline V gene (reference sequence). The CDR3 has 15 amino acids. The V gene lost 5 bases and the J gene lost 6 bases, with 20 bases spanning the gap. The CDR3 reads CSASRPWEGSQPQHF. CDR3 coding DNA: TGCAGTGCTTCCCGCCCCTGGGAGGGAAGTCAGCCCCAGCATTTT.

This clonotype was observed a handful of times. The chain carries TRBV28 and TRBJ1-4; a possible D gene is TRBD1 (5 bases). Germline loops: CDR1 MDHEN, CDR2 SYDVKM. This CDR3 contains 14 residues. Trimming stripped 6 bases from V and 7 bases from J, with 15 bases between. This CDR3 is CASRRGDITEKLFF. The CDR3 bases are TGTGCCAGCAGACGGGGCGATATTACTGAAAAACTGTTTTTT.

This chain joins TRBV30 and TRBJ2-7; D not certain. The DNA matches TRBJ2-5 better at its end, which makes the J call doubtful. The length of the CDR3 is 13 residues. From germline, CDR1 is GTSNPN and CDR2 SVGIG (reference sequence). The CDR3 DNA reads TGTGCCTGGAGTCTGGGTGGTGGGGAGACCCAGTACTTC. As protein: CAWSLGGGETQYF.

The J gene is TRBJ1-1, the V gene TRBV4-3; D might be TRBD1 (5 bases). Trimming left V 0 bases short and J 7 bases short, with 9 bases between. This CDR3 spans 13 amino acids. Per the germline V gene, CDR1 is LGHNA and CDR2 is YSLEER. CDR3 DNA: TGCGCCAGCAGCCAAGATCGACAGTTTGAAGCTTTCTTT. This codes for CASSQDRQFEAFF.

This clonotype was detected a few times. This sequence joins TRBV11-2 and TRBJ2-1; 8 nucleotides align to TRBD2. V dropped 0 bases and J dropped 8; count of bases not matched to a gene: 15. Germline CDR1 and CDR2: SGHAT and FQNNGV. This CDR3 has 18 amino acids. CDR3 residues: CASSLDPGGPDRVYEQFF. As DNA, the CDR3 is TGTGCCAGCAGCTTAGATCCGGGGGGGCCCGATCGGGTCTATGAGCAGTTCTTC. The full variable domain, with the rest looked up from reference TRBV11-2 and TRBJ2-1, is EAGVAQSPRYKIIEKRQSVAFWCNPISGHATLYWYQQILGQGPKLLIQFQNNGVVDDSQLPKDRFSAERLKGVDSTLKIQPAKLEDSAVYLCASSLDPGGPDRVYEQFFGPGTRLTVL.

This clonotype was counted only a few times. V is TRBV3-1 and J is TRBJ2-4; no clear D gene. V shed 0 bases and J shed 1 base, with 10 bases lying between them. CDR3 size: 16 residues. Germline CDR1 LGHDT, CDR2 YNNKEL (reference sequence). This CDR3 is CASSQDYSSAKNIQYF. In DNA, the CDR3 is TGTGCCAGCAGCCAAGATTATTCCAGCGCCAAAAACATTCAGTACTTC.

As concerns this clonotype: Relative to the germline gene, one junction end is altered; a read error may explain this. This CDR3 is CAISKSSGTPTGEQYF. CDR3 DNA: TGTGCCATCAGTAAGTCAAGCGGGACACCTACAGGGGAGCAGTACTTC. The gene calls are TRBV10-3 and TRBJ2-7; a possible D gene is TRBD2 (7 bases). In germline, CDR1 is ENHRY, CDR2 SYGVKD. CDR3 length: 16 amino acids.

The chain joins TRBV10-3 to TRBJ2-5; D unclear. The CDR3 length is 13 residues. The V and J ends lost 4 bases and 0 bases respectively, with 6 bases between them. CDR1 is ENHRY, CDR2 SYGVKD, per germline. The CDR3 spells CAISARNQETQYF. The CDR3 DNA follows: TGTGCCATCAGTGCTCGGAACCAAGAGACCCAGTACTTC.

This clonotype was counted only a few times. The chain combines TRBV7-3 with TRBJ2-1; TRBD1 agrees at 10 bases. V lost 1 base, J lost 4 bases, and 10 bases stayed unmatched. Germline V lookup: CDR1 SGHTA, CDR2 FQGTGA. The CDR3 extends over 18 amino acids. The CDR3 nucleotides are TGTGCCAGCAGCTTAAGGGCCTTTGGGACAGGGGTATACAATGAGCAGTTCTTC. It specifies CASSLRAFGTGVYNEQFF.

The rearrangement uses TRBV7-9 and TRBJ2-5; 8 bases map to TRBD1. The CDR3 has 14 amino acids. After removal of 4 bases from V and 2 bases from J, the junction contained 3 bases not matched to a gene. Germline-derived CDR1 and CDR2 are SEHNR and FQNEAQ (reference sequence). The CDR3 nucleotides read TGTGCCAGCAGCTCGGACAGGGCTCAAGAGACCCAGTACTTC. Its protein product is CASSSDRAQETQYF.

The rearrangement uses TRBV20-1 and TRBJ2-2; 8 bases agree with TRBD2. The CDR3 contains 16 residues. With V trimmed by 5 bases and J by 6 bases, 14 bases remained unmatched. Germline values: CDR1 DFQATT, CDR2 SNEGSKA (reference sequence). The CDR3 here is CSALLSERGKAGELFF. CDR3 DNA: TGCAGTGCTCTATTATCTGAGCGGGGGAAGGCCGGGGAGCTGTTTTTT.

With regard to this clonotype: A read error is possible here, since a much larger clone lies one base away. The rearrangement joins TRBV6-5 to TRBJ2-5, with 10 bases lining up with TRBD2. This CDR3 is built from 16 residues. V lost 6 bases to trimming and J lost 11 bases; unmatched junction nucleotides: 18. CDR1 and CDR2 (germline): MNHEY, SVGAGI. The CDR3 here is CASRPLAGVRDNEQYF. CDR3 DNA: TGTGCCAGCAGACCCCTAGCGGGAGTAAGGGACAATGAGCAGTACTTC.